Included here is one T cell receptor (beta chain) sequence, with context. Its antigen is not yet known. No qualities accompany the bases; no much larger clone lies one base away. The CDR3 regions of human TCRbeta chains were subjected to immunosequencing. The original methods were these. TCRs in the repertoires were matched against a reference library of SARS-CoV-2-specific TCRs that had been generated with the MIRA antigen-specificity platform. Breadth was defined as the fraction of unique TCRs that were SARS-CoV-2-associated, and depth was defined as the fraction of total T cells that were SARS-CoV-2-associated. Using the MIRA data, each spike-specific TCR was mapped to the spike region that the TCR reacts to and placed in a CD4 or CD8 class. Log10-transformed breadth and depth values were compared by one-way ANOVA with Sidak's multiple comparisons tests. This immuneACCESS table, as held by TCRdb, lists in-frame sequences with V and J called but not all clones. Of the missing ones, under half trace to an unresolved V gene in checked studies; the others have no known cause. V, J and clone size reflect that table, while D and trimming were determined from the DNA. The sample contains under 130,000 clones, about 92% of them found a single time. The ten largest clones represent approximately 1.2% of the sample.

These data come from a study of T cell responses to AZD1222 COVID-19 vaccine (dated by TCRdb to about 2021). Context from the whole study: Because spike-specific TCR depth and breadth did not differ between the two schedules, AZD1222 recipients who got a second dose at roughly 4 weeks were pooled with those who got a second dose at roughly 12 weeks. A total of 230 to 250 trial participants underwent TCR sequencing, of whom some 210 received two doses of AZD1222 and some 26 received two doses of the MenACWY control vaccine. Trial participants were enrolled by age into subgroups of 18-55, 56-69 and 70-plus years, and about 150, 27 and 61 TCR-sequenced participants, respectively, were included in these subgroups.

Inclusive of the bounding cysteine and phenylalanine, the CDR3 is 12 residues long. This entry keeps only the CDR3 DNA: 36 bases, framed from base 1. CDR1 and CDR2 are drawn from the germline V gene: SQVTM, ANQGSEA. Trimming costs V 7 bases and J 2 bases, and their ends lie 11 bases apart. Summary of the overall study and its limitations: A significant rise in spike-specific TCR breadth and depth was observed after two AZD1222 doses relative to day 0 and relative to MenACWY recipients. The 56-69-year group was small, and its depth increase did not reach significance, likely because of low power. Epitopes outside the regions mutated in the B.1.351 and B.1.1.7 variants were reportedly recognized by nearly half of the unique spike-specific TCRs. The vaccine-associated CD4 TCRs covered the entire spike protein, and the dominant responses fell in regions 160-218 and 743-854. Because no day 14 peak-response samples were available, repertoires were characterized only after the peak T cell response. Participants were mostly white British and included more females than males, and it was suggested by the authors that clonal diversity may have been underestimated. Conclusions about previously exposed vaccinees were limited because only five to seven AZD1222 recipients were SARS-CoV-2 seropositive at baseline.

In the paper's terms, the time point label means: baseline before first vaccination. The vaccinee samples were drawn from two UK trials, COV001 and COV002, one of which was a single-blind randomized controlled phase 2/3 trial testing AZD1222 (ChAdOx1 nCoV-19) in healthy adults. Trial participant PBMC samples were collected at day 0 and day 28 after the second dose for TCRbeta chain sequencing. This clonotype was sampled from an adult in good health. The V and J segments used are TRBV29-1 and TRBJ1-2, with a tentative D gene TRBD1 over 5 matching bases. The specimen comprised peripheral blood, sampled on day 0 of AZD1222 vaccination. CDR3 loop: CSDLGVNYGYTF. The sequence in DNA is TGCAGCGATCTAGGGGTAAACTATGGCTACACCTTC.